This TCR beta chain originates from a study of vaccination and CD4 T cells after COVID-19. Study-level background: Across the group, participants received two doses of either BNT162b2 or mRNA-1273 vaccine. The authors exposed cells to overlapping spike peptides derived from SARS-CoV-2, HCoV-NL63, HCoV-OC43 and HCoV-229E.

This CDR3 region has 10 residues. Germline V gene sequence: CDR1 MNHNS, CDR2 SASEGT. The V end lost 9 bases, the J end lost 5 bases, and 7 bases lay between the germline ends. The Oncomine TCR Beta short-read assay sequenced DNA from cultured CD4+ T cells. The genomic DNA was obtained from cultured CD4+ T cells by extraction with the QIAamp micro DNA kit. TCRdb analysed the PCR reads with MiXCR anew, one entry per CDR3 protein. The sample lists roughly 5,200 distinct CDR3 sequences, about 32% occurring once. Treatment meaning: roughly 10-day PBMC culture with coronavirus spike peptide pools or control peptides (ViraFEST assay). This clonotype occurred a few times. The antigen is undetermined.

This sequence originates from a human donor who had recovered from COVID-19. V and J are TRBV6-1 and TRBJ1-2; D is undetermined. This specimen was CD4+ T cells from blood, cultured in vitro, taken after SARS-CoV-2 vaccination. For the CDR3, the DNA is TGTGCCAGTCTTGAGTATGGCTACACCTTC. Translating gives CASLEYGYTF.